What follows are 17 T cell receptor beta chains derived from one specimen sequenced in a study of cytomegalovirus exposure and HLA in healthy donors. Using immunoSEQ multiplex PCR, the repertoire was profiled, and TCRdb retains in-frame clones only, with some absent. The data contain some 56,000 clones, roughly 93% of them singletons. The sequencing sample was made of PBMCs. The receptors were gathered from a woman aged 18-29 years in good health and CMV-seropositive.

V usage is TRBV5-1 and J usage is TRBJ1-1; TRBD1 agrees at 8 bases. This CDR3 region has 16 residues. Per the germline V gene, CDR1 is SGHRS and CDR2 is YFSETQ. The V gene end was trimmed by 4 bases and the J gene end by 0 bases; junction bases not matched to a gene: 8. CDR3 loop: CASSRGTGDMNTEAFF. CDR3 sequence (DNA): TGCGCCAGCAGCCGGGGGACAGGAGATATGAACACTGAAGCTTTCTTT.

V and J are TRBV7-2 and TRBJ2-7; TRBD2 might be the D (6 bases). From germline, CDR1 is SGHTA and CDR2 FQGNSA. CDR3 size: 14 residues. V was clipped by 3 bases and J by 5 bases, with 14 bases between them. The chain's CDR3 is CASSLPGGAHEQYF. The CDR3 DNA reads as TGTGCCAGCAGCTTGCCTGGAGGGGCCCACGAGCAGTACTTC.

This clone has just a few counts. The rearrangement uses TRBV6-1 and TRBJ1-2; 10 nucleotides agree with TRBD1. Germline loops: CDR1 MNHNS, CDR2 SASEGT. V trimming: 4 bases; J trimming: 8 bases; junction bases outside the gene matches: 7. This CDR3 has 14 residues. The CDR3 coding sequence is TGTGCCAGCAGTGCACTGACAGGGGGCAACGGCTACACCTTC. This codes for CASSALTGGNGYTF.

This clone was counted a few times. The chain combines TRBV4-1 with TRBJ2-6; D is uncertain. This CDR3 is built from 17 residues. The germline gives CDR1 MGHRA, CDR2 YSYEKL. The V end was cut by 1 base, the J end by 0 bases, with 10 bases between. In DNA form, the CDR3 reads TGCGCCAGCAGCCAAGCGATGGCGGCCTCTGGGGCCAACGTCCTGACTTTC. Translating gives CASSQAMAASGANVLTF.

V gene TRBV6-1 combines with J gene TRBJ1-5; unclear D gene. Germline-derived CDR1 and CDR2 are MNHNS and SASEGT. CDR3 length: 12 amino acids. Trimming removed 9 bases at V and 3 bases at J, with 9 bases between. CDR3 nucleotides: TGTGCCAGTAACAGCTACAATCAGCCCCAGCATTTT. Encoded protein: CASNSYNQPQHF.

The chain has TRBV9 and TRBJ1-1; D is perhaps TRBD1 (5 bases). V lost 4 bases and J lost 3, with 19 bases in between. This CDR3 has 16 residues. Per the germline V gene, CDR1 is SGDLS and CDR2 is YYNGEE. CDR3 amino acids: CASSPRRTIRDTEAFF. Written as DNA, the CDR3 is TGTGCCAGCAGCCCCAGACGGACTATCAGGGACACTGAAGCTTTCTTT. Together with reference TRBV9 and TRBJ1-1, the CDR3 gives the full variable domain: DSGVTQTPKHLITATGQRVTLRCSPRSGDLSVYWYQQSLDQGLQFLIQYYNGEERAKGNILERFSAQQFPDLHSELNLSSLELGDSALYFCASSPRRTIRDTEAFFGQGTRLTVV.

V and J are TRBV7-9 and TRBJ2-7; unclear D gene. Germline V gene data show CDR1 as SEHNR and CDR2 as FQNEAQ (reference sequence). The CDR3 totals 14 residues. The V and J ends lost 2 bases and 0 bases respectively, with 8 bases between them. Here the CDR3 DNA reads TGTGCCAGCAGCTTAACTCCCTACTCCTACGAGCAGTACTTC. The encoded protein is CASSLTPYSYEQYF.

The rearrangement links TRBV5-1 to TRBJ1-1; 7 nucleotides line up with TRBD1. CDR3 length equals 16 residues. V shed 4 bases, J shed 1 base, and the junction held 10 bases outside the gene matches. CDR1 and CDR2 from the germline V gene are SGHRS and YFSETQ. CDR3 protein: CASSPTGILPNTEAFF. CDR3 nucleotides: TGCGCCAGCAGCCCGACAGGGATTCTCCCGAACACTGAAGCTTTCTTT.

This sequence joins TRBV7-9 and TRBJ2-7; 13 positions match TRBD2. This CDR3 is 16 amino acids long. The J segment lost 2 bases and the V segment lost 5 bases, leaving 6 bases of the junction unmatched. Germline V lookup: CDR1 SEHNR, CDR2 FQNEAQ (reference sequence). The CDR3 loop reads CASSPRTSGGPYEQYF. The CDR3 coding sequence is TGTGCCAGCAGCCCCCGGACTAGCGGGGGCCCCTACGAGCAGTACTTC. The full variable domain, completed using reference TRBV7-9 and TRBJ2-7, is DTGVSQNPRHKITKRGQNVTFRCDPISEHNRLYWYRQTLGQGPEFLTYFQNEAQLEKSRLLSDRFSAERPKGSFSTLEIQRTEQGDSAMYLCASSPRTSGGPYEQYFGPGTRLTVT.

J is TRBJ2-5 and V is TRBV10-3, with 7 positions matching TRBD2. The CDR3 spans 15 residues. V shed 3 bases and J 2 bases; nucleotides not matched to a gene: 6. Germline V lookup: CDR1 ENHRY, CDR2 SYGVKD. DNA for the CDR3: TGTGCCATCAGTGAAAAGGGACTAAAACAAGAGACCCAGTACTTC. The encoded protein is CAISEKGLKQETQYF.

The chain combines TRBV6-5 with TRBJ1-5, with D unresolved. V dropped 5 bases and J dropped 0 bases, with 11 bases sitting between them. The CDR3 sequence is 15 residues long. Germline V gives CDR1 MNHEY, CDR2 SVGAGI. CDR3 DNA: TGTGCCAGCAGTCCCGACCGCGGTAGCAATCAGCCCCAGCATTTT. It is translated as CASSPDRGSNQPQHF.

The CDR3 reads CASSLNRGEDGYTF. CDR3 bases: TGTGCCAGCAGCTTAAACCGGGGGGAGGATGGCTACACCTTC. This chain links TRBV7-9 with TRBJ1-2; possibly TRBD1 for D (5 bases). Germline loops: CDR1 SEHNR, CDR2 FQNEAQ (reference sequence). The ends were cut back, 2 bases at V and 6 bases at J, with 13 bases in the middle. This CDR3 comprises 14 residues. The variable domain in full, completed from reference TRBV7-9 and TRBJ1-2, reads DTGVSQNPRHKITKRGQNVTFRCDPISEHNRLYWYRQTLGQGPEFLTYFQNEAQLEKSRLLSDRFSAERPKGSFSTLEIQRTEQGDSAMYLCASSLNRGEDGYTFGSGTRLTVV.

This rearrangement joins TRBV15 to TRBJ2-3, with D possibly matching TRBD2 (5 bases). The CDR3 runs 15 residues. The germline V gene has CDR1 LNHNV and CDR2 YYDKDF (reference sequence). V lost 0 bases to trimming and J lost 0 bases, with 7 bases between them. CDR3 sequence: CATSRDRGSTDTQYF. DNA of the CDR3: TGTGCCACCAGCAGAGATAGAGGGAGCACAGATACGCAGTATTTT.

V gene TRBV27 combines with J gene TRBJ2-6, with D maybe TRBD1 (5 bases). CDR1 and CDR2 (germline): MNHEY, SMNVEV (reference sequence). Trimming removed 2 bases from V and 4 bases from J, with 9 bases in between. The CDR3 is 15 residues long. DNA for the CDR3: TGTGCCAGCAGTTTACTCCGGACAGGGGCCAACGTCCTGACTTTC. It specifies CASSLLRTGANVLTF.

The rearrangement joins TRBV30 to TRBJ1-5, with D uncertain. The CDR3 length is 12 residues. Trimming took 0 bases from V and 4 from J, leaving 4 bases between them. The V gene's germline CDR1 is GTSNPN and CDR2 SVGIG (reference sequence). The CDR3 here is CAWSVLNQPQHF. Here the CDR3 DNA reads TGTGCCTGGAGTGTGTTAAATCAGCCCCAGCATTTT.

This rearrangement joins TRBV6-5 to TRBJ1-3; tentatively, D is TRBD1 (6 bases). V was pared by 9 bases and J by 2 bases, with 11 bases between. Germline CDR1 MNHEY, CDR2 SVGAGI. The length of the CDR3 is 13 residues. The CDR3 region is CASRQAAGNTIYF. In DNA, the CDR3 is TGTGCCAGTAGACAGGCTGCTGGAAACACCATATATTTT.

The chain joins TRBV7-9 to TRBJ2-5, with 13 bases fitting TRBD2. The J segment lost 2 bases and the V segment lost 1 base, leaving 7 bases of the junction unmatched. The CDR3 spans 18 residues. Germline CDR1 and CDR2: SEHNR and FQNEAQ (reference sequence). CDR3 loop: CASSLGLGLAGAQETQYF. In DNA form, the CDR3 reads TGTGCCAGCAGCTTAGGACTTGGACTAGCGGGGGCTCAAGAGACCCAGTACTTC.